Following are 3 T cell receptor beta chains from one sample sequenced in a study of identical twins. TCRdb fed the 5' RACE reads into MiXCR, producing one record per CDR3 protein. The sample yields some 260,000 distinct CDR3 sequences, about 14% seen once. The sample comprised memory (CD45RO+) T cells sorted from blood. The receptors derive from a woman under 30 in good health.

V gene TRBV6-1 combines with J gene TRBJ2-7; 9 positions agree with TRBD2. The V gene's germline CDR1 is MNHNS and CDR2 SASEGT. The V and J ends lost 5 bases and 1 base, in that order; junction bases with no gene match: 6. The CDR3 consists of 15 residues. CDR3 bases: TGTGCCAGCAGTCTTCGACTAGCGGCTTCCTACGAGCAGTACTTC. This encodes CASSLRLAASYEQYF.

This clonotype occurred a few times. J is TRBJ2-7 and V is TRBV11-2; TRBD2 agrees at 7 bases. The CDR3 extends over 16 amino acids. The V gene end was trimmed by 4 bases and the J gene end by 0 bases; junction bases not matched to a gene: 9. CDR1 is SGHAT and CDR2 is FQNNGV in the germline V gene. CDR3 loop: CASSYGLAESSYEQYF. CDR3 nucleotides: TGTGCCAGCAGCTACGGGCTAGCGGAAAGCTCCTACGAGCAGTACTTC. Filled out from reference TRBV11-2 and TRBJ2-7, the complete variable domain reads EAGVAQSPRYKIIEKRQSVAFWCNPISGHATLYWYQQILGQGPKLLIQFQNNGVVDDSQLPKDRFSAERLKGVDSTLKIQPAKLEDSAVYLCASSYGLAESSYEQYFGPGTRLTVT.

This rearrangement joins TRBV20-1 to TRBJ1-1; TRBD1 matches 7 bases. Trimming removed 2 bases from V and 3 bases from J; junction bases left unmatched: 3. This CDR3 spans 13 amino acids. Germline-derived CDR1 and CDR2 are DFQATT and SNEGSKA (reference sequence). The CDR3 bases are TGCAGTGCTAGATCTCAGGGGGACACTGAAGCTTTCTTT. This gives the protein CSARSQGDTEAFF.